Described below is a single TCR beta chain sequence and its context. Its antigen remains unidentified. It has no much larger one-base neighbor in the sample; base qualities were not kept. Library creation used the immunoSEQ multiplex PCR assay. In the original analysis: To diagnose cytomegalovirus status from the catalog of TCR beta chain sequences, a statistical classification framework was built. The source is immuneACCESS, and TCRdb retained only in-frame sequences with V and J called. Part of the clones is not carried over; for the studies checked, unresolved V genes explain less than half of this, and the remainder is unexplained. V, J and clone size were drawn from that table, and D and trimming were deduced from the DNA. The sample has about 56,000 clones on record, around 94% of them singletons. The ten largest clones add up to 1.1% of the sample. Separate from the roughly 650-subject first cohort, the validation cohort of 90 to 150 subjects was the group to which the donors belonged.

This entry is derived from a study of cytomegalovirus exposure and HLA in healthy donors (dated by TCRdb to 2016 to 2017). Regarding the research as a whole: According to a later analysis, the approximately 120 validation repertoires were produced on the same platform as the roughly 600 repertoires of the first cohort. Besides the first cohort of 666 subjects, a separate validation cohort made up of 95 to 150 different subjects was used. The aim of the study was to test whether cataloging public T cell receptors could identify signatures of past pathogen exposure. High-throughput TCR immunosequencing, statistical association of individual TCRs with disease status, and machine learning were combined to predict cytomegalovirus infection status.

Germline trimming: 3 bases from V, 6 bases from J; junction bases outside gene matches: 4. The germline V gene sets CDR1 to SGHAT and CDR2 to FQNNGV. The CDR3, from cysteine to phenylalanine, totals 15 residues. The CDR3 DNA has 45 bases and is translated from base 1. Paper-wide results and their limitations: A later analysis had no HLA typing for the validation cohort, so co-occurrence there was scored across all 130 or so repertoires. It was suggested by the authors that the approach could potentially be generalized to other disease states and immunological phenotypes. A total of roughly 160 TCR beta chains were listed by the study as associated with cytomegalovirus. While some public TCRs were present in many individuals, most TCR sequences turned up only very rarely across donors. The classifier was reported to diagnose cytomegalovirus status with high specificity and sensitivity in both the original and validation cohorts. In vitro tests confirmed that a few of the cytomegalovirus-associated TCR beta chains recognize cytomegalovirus antigens. A later analysis found that TCRs clustered in the first cohort also tended to co-occur in the roughly 120 validation repertoires, with 94% of cluster scores above 0.

The receptor comes from a man aged 18 to 29 in good health and CMV-seronegative. Sequencing was carried out using PBMCs. The sequence is built from TRBV11-2 and TRBJ1-4; a stretch of 10 junction bases matches TRBD1. CDR3 region: CASSFLTGGHEKLFF. The sequence in DNA is TGTGCCAGCAGCTTCCTGACAGGGGGCCATGAAAAACTGTTTTTT.